Below are 24 T cell receptor beta chains sequenced from a single sample in a study of T cell responses to AZD1222 COVID-19 vaccine. Libraries were prepared by immunoSEQ multiplex PCR; TCRdb keeps only in-frame clonotypes and omits some of them. The sample includes 150,000 or so clones, 80% to 90% seen only once; the top ten take 5.5% to 6%. The sample in question was peripheral blood, obtained on day 0 of MenACWY control vaccination. All receptors come from an adult in good health.

This rearrangement joins TRBV5-1 to TRBJ2-5; 10 bases are a match to TRBD2. Germline V gene lookup returns CDR1 SGHRS and CDR2 YFSETQ. V lost 3 bases and J lost 9; bases outside the gene matches: 11. CDR3 length: 15 residues. CDR3 region: CASSSRTSGGGAQYF. Here the CDR3 DNA reads TGCGCCAGCAGCTCCAGGACTAGCGGCGGTGGGGCCCAGTACTTC.

This chain connects TRBV5-1 to TRBJ1-1, with a possible D match to TRBD1 (6 bases). The V gene's germline CDR1 is SGHRS and CDR2 YFSETQ. V was pared by 4 bases and J by 3 bases, with 13 bases between. The CDR3 runs to 14 residues. CDR3 DNA: TGCGCCAGCAGCGCGACAGGTCGCGACACTGAAGCTTTCTTT. Translating gives CASSATGRDTEAFF.

In this sample, this clone turned up a few times. CDR3 nucleotide sequence: TGTGCCATCAGAGGGCAAGGTAGCGGGAGGGACTACAATGAGCAGTTCTTC. This codes for CAIRGQGSGRDYNEQFF. The chain recombines TRBV10-3 with TRBJ2-1; 11 positions match TRBD2. The CDR3 is made up of 17 amino acids. J gave up 3 bases and V 6 bases, and 10 bases lay outside the gene matches. Germline assignment: CDR1 ENHRY and CDR2 SYGVKD.

CDR3 coding DNA: TGTGCCAGCAGCCCAAGGTGGCGGGAGGACCCCTTTTACGAGCAGTACTTC. The encoded protein is CASSPRWREDPFYEQYF. This rearrangement joins TRBV7-2 to TRBJ2-7; 8 bases are shared with TRBD2. The CDR3 contains 17 residues. Trimming removed 5 bases from V and 4 bases from J; junction bases left unmatched: 16. The germline CDR1 and CDR2 sequences are SGHTA and FQGNSA.

The chain carries TRBV29-1 and TRBJ2-4, with a tentative D call TRBD1 (6 bases). The length of the CDR3 is 12 residues. Germline V gene lookup returns CDR1 SQVTM and CDR2 ANQGSEA. V lost 4 bases, J lost 7 bases, and 11 bases lay in between. This CDR3 is CSVGQDPNIQYF. The DNA of the CDR3 is TGCAGCGTTGGACAGGACCCCAACATTCAGTACTTC.

The chain carries TRBV6-5 and TRBJ2-7, with TRBD1 as a possible D gene (6 bases). CDR1 is MNHEY, CDR2 SVGAGI, per germline. CDR3 length: 14 residues. V lost 4 bases, J lost 3 bases, and 13 bases lay in between. The CDR3 nucleotides are TGTGCCAGCAGTTTTTTAGGGGGTTTCTACGAGCAGTACTTC. This translates into CASSFLGGFYEQYF.

The rearrangement uses TRBV3-1 (or the pseudogene TRBV3-2) and TRBJ2-3; 8 nucleotides line up with TRBD2. This CDR3 spans 13 amino acids. Germline-derived CDR1 and CDR2 are LGHDT and YNNKEL (reference sequence). The V segment lost 3 bases and the J segment 10 bases; nucleotides outside the gene matches: 6. Written as DNA, the CDR3 is TGTGCCAGCAGCCAGGTTGCGGGGGGTGCGCAGTATTTT. This codes for CASSQVAGGAQYF.

V gene TRBV6-5 combines with J gene TRBJ2-7, with D perhaps matching TRBD2 (5 bases). This CDR3 comprises 11 residues. CDR1 and CDR2 (germline): MNHEY, SVGAGI. Trimming took 6 bases from V and 3 from J, leaving 6 bases between them. The CDR3 protein is CASRRDYEQYF. CDR3 in DNA: TGTGCCAGCAGACGGGACTACGAGCAGTACTTC.

The rearrangement joins TRBV9 to TRBJ1-2; 10 nucleotides match TRBD1. V lost 0 bases to trimming and J lost 4 bases; unmatched junction nucleotides: 0. The germline CDR1 and CDR2 sequences are SGDLS and YYNGEE. The CDR3 runs to 14 residues. CDR3 nucleotide sequence: TGTGCCAGCAGCGTAGGGGACAGGGGCTATGGCTACACCTTC. This sequence encodes CASSVGDRGYGYTF.

The chain links TRBV25-1 to TRBJ1-1; D may be TRBD1 (6 bases). Germline V gene data show CDR1 as MGHDK and CDR2 as SYGVNS. Trimming removed 6 bases from V and 1 base from J, with 12 bases in between. CDR3 length: 14 amino acids. This CDR3 reads CASRPGQRNTEAFF. CDR3 coding DNA: TGTGCCAGCAGGCCGGGACAACGGAACACTGAAGCTTTCTTT. The full variable domain, in which reference TRBV25-1 and TRBJ1-1 provide the parts outside the CDR3, is EADIYQTPRYLVIGTGKKITLECSQTMGHDKMYWYQQDPGMELHLIHYSYGVNSTEKGDLSSESTVSRIRTEHFPLTLESARPSHTSQYLCASRPGQRNTEAFFGQGTRLTVV.

The chain combines TRBV14 with TRBJ2-7; D is unclear. This CDR3 has 18 amino acids. Per germline, CDR1 SGHDN and CDR2 FVKESK. V lost 3 bases, J lost 1 base, and 22 bases lay in between. CDR3 DNA: TGTGCCAGCAGCCATTCTCAGAGTTGGGCAGAAAGTTCCTACGAGCAGTACTTC. The encoded protein is CASSHSQSWAESSYEQYF.

This rearrangement joins TRBV9 to TRBJ2-1; D ambiguous. The ends were cut back, 0 bases at V and 4 bases at J, with 11 bases in the middle. The germline V gene has CDR1 SGDLS and CDR2 YYNGEE. The CDR3 has 15 residues. The CDR3 nucleotides are TGTGCCAGCAGCGTAGCTCCAGCGCCTTACAATGAGCAGTTCTTC. Its translation: CASSVAPAPYNEQFF.

This chain connects TRBV30 to TRBJ1-1, with D possibly matching TRBD1 (5 bases). The length of the CDR3 is 11 residues. V gave up 1 base and J gave up 8 bases, with 8 bases separating them. Germline V gene lookup returns CDR1 GTSNPN and CDR2 SVGIG (reference sequence). The CDR3 nucleotides are TGTGCCTGGAGTGGGACATCCGAAGCTTTCTTT. This sequence encodes CAWSGTSEAFF.

The chain is built from TRBV19 and TRBJ1-1, with D hard to call. Trimming took off 4 bases at V and 2 bases at J, with 5 bases between the two ends. Germline-derived CDR1 and CDR2 are LNHDA and SQIVND (reference sequence). This CDR3 region has 12 residues. The chain's CDR3 is CASSTLNTEAFF. The CDR3 DNA reads as TGTGCCAGTAGTACTCTAAACACTGAAGCTTTCTTT.

V is TRBV18 and J is TRBJ2-3, with TRBD1 matching over 9 bases. V gave up 6 bases and J gave up 4 bases; unmatched junction bases: 8. Germline V gives CDR1 KGHSH, CDR2 LQKENI. The CDR3 extends over 15 amino acids. The CDR3 DNA reads as TGTGCCAGCTCGCCGGGACAGGGTGTTTCAGATACGCAGTATTTT. Protein: CASSPGQGVSDTQYF.

This chain connects TRBV21-1 to TRBJ1-2; no check of the table's D call, TRBD1, against the DNA was made. TRBV21-1 is assigned pseudogene status. CDR3 size: 16 residues. The CDR3 is CASSSTGTGGSPGYTF. CDR3 coding DNA: TGTGCCAGCAGCAGCACCGGGACAGGGGGCTCCCCCGGCTACACCTTC.

V gene TRBV6-5 combines with J gene TRBJ1-1, with 7 bases aligning to TRBD1. The CDR3 is made up of 15 amino acids. Germline V CDR1 and CDR2: MNHEY, SVGAGI. With 5 bases clipped from V and 8 bases from J, the junction kept 14 bases outside the gene matches. The CDR3 sequence: CASSRSGQAGTEAFF. Written as DNA, the CDR3 is TGTGCCAGCAGTCGAAGTGGACAGGCGGGTACAGAAGCTTTCTTT.

The V call is TRBV25-1, the J call TRBJ2-7; 11 nucleotides align to TRBD2. Germline-derived CDR1 and CDR2 are MGHDK and SYGVNS. The CDR3 consists of 15 residues. With V trimmed by 6 bases and J by 0 bases, 4 bases remained unmatched. CDR3 protein: CASRGLAVYSYEQYV. CDR3 bases: TGTGCCAGCAGGGGACTAGCGGTCTACTCCTACGAGCAGTACGTC.

This chain uses TRBV6-1 with TRBJ1-2; 10 nucleotides line up with TRBD1. V gave up 6 bases and J gave up 6 bases; unmatched junction bases: 7. CDR1 is MNHNS and CDR2 is SASEGT in the germline V gene. The CDR3 is 14 amino acids. CDR3 residues: CASRRDGTGDGYTF. CDR3 nucleotide sequence: TGTGCCAGCAGACGCGACGGGACAGGGGATGGCTACACCTTC.

There are a few counts of this clone. The V gene is TRBV28, the J gene TRBJ1-6; D is possibly TRBD1 (6 bases). The CDR3 covers 13 residues. Trimming cost V 10 bases and J 8 bases, with 15 bases left between them. Germline-derived CDR1 and CDR2 are MDHEN and SYDVKM. As DNA, the CDR3 is TGTGCCATTCCGGGACCAGGGGATTCACCCCTCCACTTT. Translating gives CAIPGPGDSPLHF. The full variable domain, with the rest looked up from reference TRBV28 and TRBJ1-6, is DVKVTQSSRYLVKRTGEKVFLECVQDMDHENMFWYRQDPGLGLRLIYFSYDVKMKEKGDIPEGYSVSREKKERFSLILESASTNQTSMYLCAIPGPGDSPLHFGNGTRLTVT.

This chain uses TRBV5-1 with TRBJ1-6; D is ambiguous. Germline V gene lookup returns CDR1 SGHRS and CDR2 YFSETQ. This CDR3 spans 14 amino acids. Trimming shortened V by 1 base and J by 5 bases, and 7 bases separated the two germline ends. The CDR3 region has the DNA TGCGCCAGCAGCTTGTCGGGGAATAATTCACCCCTCCACTTT. Translation: CASSLSGNNSPLHF.

The chain links TRBV5-4 to TRBJ1-2, with D possibly being TRBD1 (5 bases). V was trimmed by 4 bases and J by 0 bases, leaving 10 bases between them. There are 14 residues in the CDR3. Looked up from germline, CDR1 is SGHNT and CDR2 is YYREEE (reference sequence). The CDR3 coding sequence is TGTGCCAGCAGCCCCGGGGGTTCTAACTATGGCTACACCTTC. Its translation is CASSPGGSNYGYTF.

This sequence joins TRBV4-1 and TRBJ2-1; maybe TRBD2 (5 bases). The CDR3 covers 16 residues. The germline V gene encodes CDR1 MGHRA and CDR2 YSYEKL. V gave up 3 bases and J gave up 3 bases, with 15 bases separating them. The CDR3 sequence: CASSHRGGSYYNEQFF. The CDR3 DNA is TGCGCCAGCAGCCACCGTGGAGGCTCCTACTACAATGAGCAGTTCTTC.

The gene calls are TRBV5-1 and TRBJ1-6; D is unclear. Germline values: CDR1 SGHRS, CDR2 YFSETQ. This CDR3 has 13 amino acids. Deletions cut 5 bases from V and 7 bases from J, with 10 bases between. CDR3 coding DNA: TGCGCCAGCAGATTTGATGAGAATTCACCCCTCCACTTT. Translation gives CASRFDENSPLHF.